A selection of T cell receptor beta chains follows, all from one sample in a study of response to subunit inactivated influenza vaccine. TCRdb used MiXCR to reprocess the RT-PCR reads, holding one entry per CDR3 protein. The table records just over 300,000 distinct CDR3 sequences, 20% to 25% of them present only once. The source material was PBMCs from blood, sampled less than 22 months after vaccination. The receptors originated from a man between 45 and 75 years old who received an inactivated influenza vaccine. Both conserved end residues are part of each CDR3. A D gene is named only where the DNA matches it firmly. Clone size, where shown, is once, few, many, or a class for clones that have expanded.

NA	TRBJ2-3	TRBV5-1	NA	CASSSGRPTSTDTQYF	TGCGCCAGCAGCTCTGGACGTCCCACTAGCACAGATACGCAGTATTTT
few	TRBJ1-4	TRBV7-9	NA	CASSLGVYEKLFF	TGTGCCAGCAGCTTAGGGGTATATGAAAAACTGTTTTTT
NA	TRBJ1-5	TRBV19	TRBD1	CASRRTGLSNQPQHF	TGTGCCAGTAGACGGACAGGGCTTAGCAATCAGCCCCAGCATTTT
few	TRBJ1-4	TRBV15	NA	CATSRTPVRGLNEKLFF	TGTGCCACCAGCAGAACCCCCGTTCGGGGCCTTAATGAAAAACTGTTTTTT
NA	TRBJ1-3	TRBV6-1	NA	CASSPGGARSGNTIYF	TGTGCCAGCAGTCCCGGTGGCGCCCGCTCTGGAAACACCATATATTTT
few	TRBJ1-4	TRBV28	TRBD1	CASSSDRGTGNEKLFF	TGTGCCAGCAGTTCCGACCGCGGGACAGGGAATGAAAAACTGTTTTTT
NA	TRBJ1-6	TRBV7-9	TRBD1	CASRPEGARSPLHF	TGTGCCAGCCGCCCGGAGGGGGCCAGATCACCCCTCCACTTT
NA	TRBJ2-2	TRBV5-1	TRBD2	CASSGGSGYANTGELFF	TGCGCCAGCAGCGGGGGTAGCGGGTATGCGAACACCGGGGAGCTGTTTTTT
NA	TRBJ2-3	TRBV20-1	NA	CSATRGLATDTQYF	TGCAGTGCTACCAGAGGGCTCGCCACAGATACGCAGTATTTT
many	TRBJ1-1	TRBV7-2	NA	CASRSYAWGTEAFF	TGTGCCAGCAGATCATATGCGTGGGGCACTGAAGCTTTCTTT
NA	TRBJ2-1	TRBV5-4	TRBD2	CASSARLAGGPNNEQFF	TGTGCCAGCAGCGCGAGACTAGCGGGGGGCCCCAACAATGAGCAGTTCTTC
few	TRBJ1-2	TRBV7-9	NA	CASGVGGGSYGYTF	TGTGCCAGCGGGGTCGGGGGTGGCTCCTATGGCTACACCTTC
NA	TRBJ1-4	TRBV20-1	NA	CSAREILTAEENEKLFF	TGCAGTGCTAGAGAAATCCTCACCGCCGAAGAGAATGAAAAACTGTTTTTT
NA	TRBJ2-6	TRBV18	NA	CASSPMGGAPSGANVLTF	TGTGCCAGCTCACCCATGGGCGGGGCACCCTCTGGGGCCAACGTCCTGACTTTC
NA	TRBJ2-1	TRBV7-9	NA	CASLNLQVRSYNEQFF	TGTGCCAGCCTTAATCTCCAGGTGAGGTCCTACAATGAGCAGTTCTTC
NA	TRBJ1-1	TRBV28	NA	CASSFLTPAEAFF	TGTGCCAGCAGTTTTTTAACCCCCGCTGAAGCTTTCTTT
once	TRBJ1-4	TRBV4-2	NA	CASSQEGRGGTNEKLFF	TGTGCCAGCAGCCAAGAGGGACGGGGGGGTACTAATGAAAAACTGTTTTTT
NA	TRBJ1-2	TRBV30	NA	CAWSGDPTDYGYTF	TGTGCCTGGAGCGGAGATCCGACGGATTATGGCTACACCTTC
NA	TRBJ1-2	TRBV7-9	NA	CASSFSGRNYDYTF	TGTGCCAGCAGCTTTTCGGGCAGAAACTATGACTACACCTTC
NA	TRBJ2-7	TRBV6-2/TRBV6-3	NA	CASSYSGEAYEQYF	TGTGCCAGCAGTTACTCAGGGGAAGCCTACGAGCAGTACTTC
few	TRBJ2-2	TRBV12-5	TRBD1	CASGLVTGVSTGELFF	TGTGCTAGTGGTTTGGTAACAGGGGTCAGCACCGGGGAGCTGTTTTTT
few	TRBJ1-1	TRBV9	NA	CASASGTNTEAFF	TGTGCCAGCGCCTCTGGGACAAACACTGAAGCTTTCTTT
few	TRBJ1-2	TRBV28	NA	CASSGPYGYTF	TGTGCCAGCAGTGGACCGTATGGCTACACCTTC
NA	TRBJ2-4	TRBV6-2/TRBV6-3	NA	CASSYPQGGNIQYF	TGTGCCAGCAGTTACCCGCAGGGTGGAAACATTCAGTACTTC
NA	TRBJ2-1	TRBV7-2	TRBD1	CASSLPGTGGHNEQFF	TGTGCCAGCAGCCTACCGGGGACAGGGGGCCACAATGAGCAGTTCTTC
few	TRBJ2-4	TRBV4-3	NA	CASSQERGSIQYF	TGCGCCAGCAGCCAAGAAAGGGGCAGCATTCAGTACTTC
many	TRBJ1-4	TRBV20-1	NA	CSARAQGRNEKLFF	TGCAGTGCTAGAGCCCAGGGACGGAATGAAAAACTGTTTTTT
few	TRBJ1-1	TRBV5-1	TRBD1	CASSAFRDSHMNTEAFF	TGCGCCAGCAGCGCATTCCGGGACAGCCACATGAACACTGAAGCTTTCTTT
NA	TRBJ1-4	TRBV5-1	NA	CASSSQGVNEKLFF	TGCGCCAGCAGCTCGCAGGGAGTTAATGAAAAACTGTTTTTT
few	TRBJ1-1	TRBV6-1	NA	CASSEVGRGSTEAFF	TGTGCCAGCAGTGAAGTGGGCCGGGGTTCGACTGAAGCTTTCTTT
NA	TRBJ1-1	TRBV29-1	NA	CSVEEGLSF	TGCAGCGTTGAAGAAGGACTTTCCTTT